This T cell receptor beta chain is from a study of regulatory T cells in long-lasting Graves disease. Construction of the TCR beta libraries employed iRepertoire HTBI primers in conjunction with Arm-PCR of CDR3 regions. How the authors handled the data: Samples collectively showed 62 TRBV and fewer than 15 TRBJ segments. TCRdb re-derived calls from the multiplex PCR reads in MiXCR, one entry per CDR3 protein. TCRdb, rather than the study authors, made the V and J calls. The data hold around 480,000 distinct CDR3 sequences, with around 15% observed a single time. The time point was: newly diagnosed GD, antithyroid drugs for less than 3 months. TCR sequences were obtained from RNA taken from PBMCs. Patients came through an endocrinology department, and that department was in Xi'an, China. The table lists this clonotype with many counts. With 3 bases removed from V and 1 base from J, the gap between germline ends came to 10 bases. Germline loops: CDR1 MNHNS, CDR2 SASEGT. The CDR3 is 15 amino acids.

Another study also made use of these data, one on T cells in Graves' hyperthyroidism and ophthalmopathy. That source reports: Hyperthyroidism had been newly diagnosed in patients aged 18 to 65, and its duration was under 2 months. Uncontrolled infection, other autoimmune disease, pregnancy and lactation each barred patients from inclusion.

This TCR derives from a woman aged 40 to 65 with Graves disease. Here the sequenced sample was peripheral blood mononuclear cells (PBMCs), taken at new diagnosis, from a patient treated with antithyroid drugs. The chain links TRBV6-1 to TRBJ1-5; no clear D. CDR3 amino acids: CASSESGSSNQPQHF. CDR3 nucleotide sequence: TGTGCCAGCAGTGAGAGTGGTTCCAGCAATCAGCCCCAGCATTTT.